This T cell receptor (beta chain) was sequenced for a study of blood T cell repertoires in COVID-19. The wider study: Samples of COVID-19 (acute and convalescent) were obtained from the United States, Italy and Spain.

The CDR3 length is 13 residues. Trimming removed 8 bases from V and 3 bases from J, with 11 bases in between. Germline lookup yields CDR1 MNHEY and CDR2 SVGAGI. The protocol was immunoSEQ multiplex PCR, while the TCRdb copy is restricted to in-frame clones and leaves out a portion. The sample has approximately 280,000 clones; around 90% are singletons. The chain uses TRBV6-5 and TRBJ1-5; unclear D gene. The sequencing input was peripheral blood. This receptor was identified in a man aged 50-59 years with acute or convalescent COVID-19. In DNA, the CDR3 is TGTGCCAGCGGCCGGGAGTACAATCAGCCCCAGCATTTT. Protein sequence: CASGREYNQPQHF.